This T cell receptor beta chain was retrieved from a study of shared clonotypes between healthy human individuals (dated by TCRdb to 2020 to 2021). In terms of the full investigation: Two women and a few men aged 18 to 49 years were included in the cohort. Per donor, three plates each were used for CD4 naive and CD4 memory, two for CD8 naive, and one for CD8 memory. To estimate repertoire size and how much clonotype sharing occurs between individuals, the study deeply sequenced the blood TCR repertoires of five healthy adults. Different laboratories and diverse techniques were used to prepare libraries and sequence TCR repertoires, to increase sequencing depth and limit assay-specific biases. Between about 0.8 and 8.9 billion PBMCs per donor were obtained by leukapheresis. On the study overall, not on this receptor specifically: Naive subsets generally had larger estimated clonotype richness than memory subsets. Sampling was restricted to blood, and TCR repertoires in tissue are likely to differ from TCR repertoires in blood. Rarefaction of sorted-subset datasets indicated incomplete sequencing despite the large sequencing depth. Based on pairwise subsampling, the degree of clonotype sharing among donors was expected to be affected by sequencing depth. Because the study included only a small number of donors, the genetic and exposure-history diversity represented was limited. Clonotypes shared by all four sorted-subset donors showed higher generation probabilities than non-shared clonotypes. When several donors were compared, the shared fraction of clonotypes was roughly 4.8% for naive CD4, roughly 3.4% for naive CD8, 2.3% for memory CD4, and less than 0.5% for memory CD8.

V is clipped by 5 bases and J by 2 bases, and the sequence between their germline boundaries is 10 bases long. Including the terminal cysteine and phenylalanine, the CDR3 comprises 13 residues. Only the CDR3 portion is preserved as DNA: 39 bases, with reading frame beginning at the first base. Based on the germline V gene, the CDR1 and CDR2 sequences are MDHEN and SYDVKM. In regard to this clone: The antigen it recognizes is unknown. No much larger clone exists at a distance of one base, and base qualities are not known. Within the sample, other DNA sequences also encode this same CDR3.

Using the deep immunoSEQ assay, multiplex PCR amplified TCR CDR3 regions from genomic DNA. Extracted genomic DNA from each cell subset was distributed evenly across all wells of several immunoSEQ 96-well plates, and each plate was treated as a replicate. For sorted subsets, each replicate PCR was loaded with about 0.2 ug genomic DNA, equivalent to 30,000 or so T cell genomes. The purified libraries were quantified using a Qubit 3.0 fluorometer, sized with a Bioanalyzer 2100, and then quantified again using the KAPA Library Quantification kit. Every immunoSEQ 96-well plate was sequenced on a separate single-read 150-cycle Illumina NextSeq 550 flow cell. In the source study's methods: Because the immunoSEQ output held only junctional sequences and lacked quality scores, the filtering could not match the filtering applied to full-length reads. To assign V/J genes and CDR3, sequences were annotated against IMGT germline references using PyIR, a Python wrapper for IgBLAST v1.9. Reads were filtered out if the reads had weak V/J assignments (E-value above 1e-6), no CDR3, stop codons, out-of-frame junctions, or ambiguous translated residues. A V3J clonotype was defined by an identical inferred V gene, J gene, and CDR3 amino acid sequence. The percentage overlap between two repertoires was calculated by dividing the number of shared unique clonotypes by the size of the smaller repertoire. Richness of each repertoire was evaluated using RTK rarefaction, the Chao1 estimator, and Recon v2.1 estimates of unobserved clonotypes. OLGA was used to compute generation probabilities for all TCRbeta clonotypes that the gDNA method yielded from four donors. The immuneACCESS repertoire file appears here via TCRdb, limited to in-frame rearrangements. These files lack a portion of the clones; in checked studies, under half of the deficit traces to unresolved V genes, and the cause of the others is not known. From that table come the V and J calls and clone size; the DNA was used to work out D and trimming. The sample table shows roughly 1.5 million clones, and 95% to 99% are seen once. Of the sample, approximately 0.44% is held by the ten largest clones.

The donors were healthy, HIV-negative adults with no recently reported acute infections or vaccinations. Every donor was a Caucasian adult residing in Nashville, Tennessee, USA. CD4+ T cells were enriched by magnetic negative selection, after which naive cells were positively selected on CD45RA and the negative fraction was taken as the memory subset. Blood was collected by leukapheresis, and PBMCs were isolated by Ficoll-Histopaque density gradient centrifugation and then cryopreserved in liquid nitrogen vapor phase. Analytical flow cytometry was used to check the purity and quantity of every magnetically sorted T cell population. Each sorted fraction had its genomic DNA isolated and then quantified by UV absorbance on a Nanodrop 2000c.

The chain uses TRBV28 and TRBJ2-7; TRBD1 is a weak D gene call, 6 bases matching. Sequencing was carried out using naive CD4+ T cells sorted from blood. In the paper's terms, the cell subset or site label means: CD45RA+ positively selected. The receptor was isolated from a man in his thirties or forties in good health. The nucleotides read TGTGCCAGCAGTCTCGGGACAACCTACGAGCAGTACTTC. The encoded protein is CASSLGTTYEQYF.